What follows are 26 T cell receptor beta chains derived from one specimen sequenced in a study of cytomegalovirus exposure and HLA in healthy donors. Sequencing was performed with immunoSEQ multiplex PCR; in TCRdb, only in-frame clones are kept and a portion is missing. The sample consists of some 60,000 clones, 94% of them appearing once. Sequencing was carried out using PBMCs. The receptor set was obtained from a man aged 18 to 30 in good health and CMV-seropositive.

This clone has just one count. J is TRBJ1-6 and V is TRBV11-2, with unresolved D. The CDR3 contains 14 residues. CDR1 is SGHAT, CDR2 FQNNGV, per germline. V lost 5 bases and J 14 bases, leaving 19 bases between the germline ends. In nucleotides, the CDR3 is TGTGCCAGCAGCCTACAGCGGCTTAATGAGGCCCTCCACTTT. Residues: CASSLQRLNEALHF.

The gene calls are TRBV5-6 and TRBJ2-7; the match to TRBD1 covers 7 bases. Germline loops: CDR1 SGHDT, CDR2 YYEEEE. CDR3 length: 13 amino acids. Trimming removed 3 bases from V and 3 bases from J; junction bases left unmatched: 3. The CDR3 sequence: CASSSGQYYEQYF. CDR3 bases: TGTGCCAGCAGCTCGGGACAGTACTACGAGCAGTACTTC. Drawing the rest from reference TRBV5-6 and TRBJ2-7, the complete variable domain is DAGVTQSPTHLIKTRGQQVTLRCSPKSGHDTVSWYQQALGQGPQFIFQYYEEEERQRGNFPDRFSGHQFPNYSSELNVNALLLGDSALYLCASSSGQYYEQYFGPGTRLTVT.

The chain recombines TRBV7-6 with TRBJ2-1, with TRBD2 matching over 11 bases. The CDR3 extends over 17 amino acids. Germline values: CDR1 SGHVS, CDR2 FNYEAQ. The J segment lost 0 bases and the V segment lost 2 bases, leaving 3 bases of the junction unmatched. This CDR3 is CASSLRLAGSSYNEQFF. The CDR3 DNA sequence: TGTGCCAGCAGCTTAAGACTAGCGGGAAGCTCCTACAATGAGCAGTTCTTC.

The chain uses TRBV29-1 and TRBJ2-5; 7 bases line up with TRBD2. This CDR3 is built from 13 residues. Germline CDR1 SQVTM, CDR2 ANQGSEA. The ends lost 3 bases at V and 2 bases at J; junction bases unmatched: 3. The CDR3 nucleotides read TGCAGCGTTGACCCTAGCGGACAAGAGACCCAGTACTTC. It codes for CSVDPSGQETQYF.

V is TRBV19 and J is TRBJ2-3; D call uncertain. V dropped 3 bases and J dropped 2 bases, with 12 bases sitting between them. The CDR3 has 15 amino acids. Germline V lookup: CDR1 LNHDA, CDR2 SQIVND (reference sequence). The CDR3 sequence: CASSMRPVDTDTQYF. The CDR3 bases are TGTGCCAGTAGTATGCGGCCGGTCGACACAGATACGCAGTATTTT.

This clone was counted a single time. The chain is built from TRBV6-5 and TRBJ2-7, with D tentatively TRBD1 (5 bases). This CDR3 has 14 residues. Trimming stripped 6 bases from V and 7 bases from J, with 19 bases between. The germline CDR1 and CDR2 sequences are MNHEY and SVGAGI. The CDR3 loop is CASSPNMDIREQYF. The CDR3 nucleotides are TGTGCCAGCAGCCCGAATATGGACATTAGGGAGCAGTACTTC.

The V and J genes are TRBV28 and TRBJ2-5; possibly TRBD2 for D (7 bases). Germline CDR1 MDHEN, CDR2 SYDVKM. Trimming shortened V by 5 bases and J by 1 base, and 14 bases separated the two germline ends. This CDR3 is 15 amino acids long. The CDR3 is CASSQGGEGQETQYF. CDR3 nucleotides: TGTGCCAGCAGTCAAGGGGGGGAGGGCCAAGAGACCCAGTACTTC.

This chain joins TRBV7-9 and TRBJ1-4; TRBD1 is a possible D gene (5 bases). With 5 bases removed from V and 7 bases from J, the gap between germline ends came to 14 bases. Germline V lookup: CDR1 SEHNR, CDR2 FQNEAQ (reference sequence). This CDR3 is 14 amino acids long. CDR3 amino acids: CASSQGRGGEKLFF. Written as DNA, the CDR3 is TGTGCCAGCAGCCAAGGGAGGGGCGGTGAAAAACTGTTTTTT. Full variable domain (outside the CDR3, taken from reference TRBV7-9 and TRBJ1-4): DTGVSQNPRHKITKRGQNVTFRCDPISEHNRLYWYRQTLGQGPEFLTYFQNEAQLEKSRLLSDRFSAERPKGSFSTLEIQRTEQGDSAMYLCASSQGRGGEKLFFGSGTQLSVL.

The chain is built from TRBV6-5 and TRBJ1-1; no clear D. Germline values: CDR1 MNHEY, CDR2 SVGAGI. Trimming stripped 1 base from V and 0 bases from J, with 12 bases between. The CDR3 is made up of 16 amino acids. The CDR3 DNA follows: TGTGCCAGCAGTTACTACCCGGGAGGGATGAACACTGAAGCTTTCTTT. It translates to CASSYYPGGMNTEAFF.

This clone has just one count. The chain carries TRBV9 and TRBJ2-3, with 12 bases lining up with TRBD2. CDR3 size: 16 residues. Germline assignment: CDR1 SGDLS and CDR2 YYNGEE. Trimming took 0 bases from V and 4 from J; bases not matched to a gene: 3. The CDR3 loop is CASSVATSGSADTQYF. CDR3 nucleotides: TGTGCCAGCAGCGTAGCGACTAGCGGGAGTGCAGATACGCAGTATTTT.

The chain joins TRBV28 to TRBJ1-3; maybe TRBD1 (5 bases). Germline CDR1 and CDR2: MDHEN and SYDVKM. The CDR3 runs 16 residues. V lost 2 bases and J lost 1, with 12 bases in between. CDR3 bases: TGTGCCAGCAGTTTAAACGGCCAGGGATCTGGAAACACCATATATTTT. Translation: CASSLNGQGSGNTIYF. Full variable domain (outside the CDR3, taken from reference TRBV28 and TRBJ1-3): DVKVTQSSRYLVKRTGEKVFLECVQDMDHENMFWYRQDPGLGLRLIYFSYDVKMKEKGDIPEGYSVSREKKERFSLILESASTNQTSMYLCASSLNGQGSGNTIYFGEGSWLTVV.

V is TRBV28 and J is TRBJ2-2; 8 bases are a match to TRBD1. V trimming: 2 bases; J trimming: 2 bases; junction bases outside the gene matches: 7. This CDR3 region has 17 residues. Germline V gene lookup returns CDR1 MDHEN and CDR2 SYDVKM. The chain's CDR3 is CASSLPRDRYNTGELFF. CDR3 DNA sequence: TGTGCCAGCAGTTTACCCCGGGACAGGTACAACACCGGGGAGCTGTTTTTT.

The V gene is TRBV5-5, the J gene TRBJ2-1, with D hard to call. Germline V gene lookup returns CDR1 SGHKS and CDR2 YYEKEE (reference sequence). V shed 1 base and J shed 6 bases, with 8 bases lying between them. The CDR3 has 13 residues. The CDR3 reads CASSLSVINEQFF. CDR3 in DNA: TGTGCCAGCAGCTTGAGCGTTATCAATGAGCAGTTCTTC. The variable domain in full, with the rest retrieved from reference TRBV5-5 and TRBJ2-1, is DAGVTQSPTHLIKTRGQQVTLRCSPISGHKSVSWYQQVLGQGPQFIFQYYEKEERGRGNFPDRFSARQFPNYSSELNVNALLLGDSALYLCASSLSVINEQFFGPGTRLTVL.

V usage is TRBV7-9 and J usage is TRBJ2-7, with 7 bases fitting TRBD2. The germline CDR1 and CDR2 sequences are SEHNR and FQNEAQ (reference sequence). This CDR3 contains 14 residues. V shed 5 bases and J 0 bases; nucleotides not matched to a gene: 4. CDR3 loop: CASSPRGSSYEQYF. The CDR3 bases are TGTGCCAGCAGCCCGCGGGGGAGCTCCTACGAGCAGTACTTC.

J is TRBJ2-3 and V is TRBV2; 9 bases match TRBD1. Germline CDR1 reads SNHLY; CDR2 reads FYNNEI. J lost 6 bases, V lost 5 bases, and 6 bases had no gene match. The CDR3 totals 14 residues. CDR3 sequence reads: CASSTQGATDTQYF. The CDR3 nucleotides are TGTGCCAGCAGTACACAGGGGGCAACGGATACGCAGTATTTT.

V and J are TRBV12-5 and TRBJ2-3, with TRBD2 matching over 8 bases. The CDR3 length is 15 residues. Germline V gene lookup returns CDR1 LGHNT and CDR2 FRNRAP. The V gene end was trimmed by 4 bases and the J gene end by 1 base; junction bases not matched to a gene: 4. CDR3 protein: CASGYRAGGTDTQYF. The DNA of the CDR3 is TGTGCTAGTGGTTATAGAGCGGGGGGCACAGATACGCAGTATTTT.

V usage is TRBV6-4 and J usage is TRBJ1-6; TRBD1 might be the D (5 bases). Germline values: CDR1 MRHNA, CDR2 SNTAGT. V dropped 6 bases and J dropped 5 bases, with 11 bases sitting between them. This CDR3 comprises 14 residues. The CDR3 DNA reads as TGTGCCAGCAGAGCGACAGCAGATAATTCACCCCTCCACTTT. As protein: CASRATADNSPLHF.

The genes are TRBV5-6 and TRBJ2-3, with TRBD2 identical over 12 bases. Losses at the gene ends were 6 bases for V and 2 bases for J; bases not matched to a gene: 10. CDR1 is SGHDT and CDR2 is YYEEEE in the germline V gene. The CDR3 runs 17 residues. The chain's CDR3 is CASTRRASGRATDTQYF. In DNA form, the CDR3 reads TGTGCCAGCACCCGGAGGGCTAGCGGGAGGGCCACAGATACGCAGTATTTT.

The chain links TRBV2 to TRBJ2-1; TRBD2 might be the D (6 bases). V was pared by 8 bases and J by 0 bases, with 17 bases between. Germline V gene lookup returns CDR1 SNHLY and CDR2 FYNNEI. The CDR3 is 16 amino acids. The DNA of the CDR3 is TGTGCCAGCCGGGAGCTTGGGCCAAGCTCCTACAATGAGCAGTTCTTC. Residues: CASRELGPSSYNEQFF.

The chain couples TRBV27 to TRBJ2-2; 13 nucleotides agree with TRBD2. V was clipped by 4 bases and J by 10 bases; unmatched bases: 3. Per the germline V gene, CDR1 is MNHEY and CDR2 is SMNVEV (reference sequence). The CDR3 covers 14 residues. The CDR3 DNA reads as TGTGCCAGCAGTTGGACTAGCGGGGGCCCGGAGCTGTTTTTT. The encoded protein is CASSWTSGGPELFF.

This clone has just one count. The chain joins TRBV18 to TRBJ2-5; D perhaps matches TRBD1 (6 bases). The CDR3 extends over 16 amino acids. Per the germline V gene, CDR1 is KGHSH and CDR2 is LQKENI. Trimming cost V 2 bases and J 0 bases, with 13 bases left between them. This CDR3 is CASSPRQDPYQETQYF. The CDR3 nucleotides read TGTGCCAGCTCACCAAGACAGGACCCGTACCAAGAGACCCAGTACTTC.

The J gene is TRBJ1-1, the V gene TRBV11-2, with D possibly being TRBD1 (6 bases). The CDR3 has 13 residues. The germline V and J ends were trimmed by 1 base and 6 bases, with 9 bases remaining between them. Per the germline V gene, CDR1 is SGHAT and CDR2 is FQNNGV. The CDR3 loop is CASSLGGQPEAFF. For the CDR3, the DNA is TGTGCCAGCAGCTTAGGTGGACAGCCTGAAGCTTTCTTT.

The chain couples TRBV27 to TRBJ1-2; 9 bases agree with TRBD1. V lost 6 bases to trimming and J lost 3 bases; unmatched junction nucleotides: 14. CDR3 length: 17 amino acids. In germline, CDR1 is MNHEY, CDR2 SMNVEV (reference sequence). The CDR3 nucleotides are TGTGCCAGCAGCCGACAGGGGGACTATGCCCGGTACTATGGCTACACCTTC. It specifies CASSRQGDYARYYGYTF.

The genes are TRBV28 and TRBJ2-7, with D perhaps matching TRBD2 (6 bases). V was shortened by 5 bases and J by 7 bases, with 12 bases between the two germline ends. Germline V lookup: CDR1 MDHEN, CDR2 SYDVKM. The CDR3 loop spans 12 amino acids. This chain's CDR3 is CASSLRGWEQYF. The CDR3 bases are TGTGCCAGCAGTCTACGGGGGTGGGAGCAGTACTTC.

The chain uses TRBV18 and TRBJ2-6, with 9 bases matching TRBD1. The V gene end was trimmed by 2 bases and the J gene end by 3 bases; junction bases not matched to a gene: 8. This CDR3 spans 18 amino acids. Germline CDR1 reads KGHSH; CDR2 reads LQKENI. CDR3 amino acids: CASSPSGTGLVGANVLTF. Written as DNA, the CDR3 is TGTGCCAGCTCACCATCAGGGACAGGGTTAGTTGGGGCCAACGTCCTGACTTTC.

CDR3 sequence reads: CASSEPLSGSPTDTQYF. The CDR3, as DNA: TGTGCCAGCAGTGAACCGTTATCCGGGAGCCCCACAGATACGCAGTATTTT. The chain has TRBV6-1 and TRBJ2-3, with D perhaps TRBD2 (6 bases). The CDR3 is 17 residues long. From germline, CDR1 is MNHNS and CDR2 SASEGT. The V gene lost 2 bases and the J gene lost 2 bases, with 17 bases spanning the gap.